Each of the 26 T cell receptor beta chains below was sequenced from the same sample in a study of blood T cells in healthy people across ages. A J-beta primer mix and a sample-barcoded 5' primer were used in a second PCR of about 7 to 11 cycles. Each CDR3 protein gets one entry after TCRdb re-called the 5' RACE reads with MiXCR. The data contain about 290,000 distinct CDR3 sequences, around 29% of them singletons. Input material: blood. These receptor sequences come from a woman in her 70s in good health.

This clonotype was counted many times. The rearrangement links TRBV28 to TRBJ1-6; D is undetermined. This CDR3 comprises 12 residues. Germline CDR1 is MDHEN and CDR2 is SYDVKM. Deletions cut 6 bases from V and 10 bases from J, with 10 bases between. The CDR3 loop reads CASSPQRSPLHF. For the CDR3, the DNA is TGTGCCAGCAGCCCACAGCGATCACCCCTCCACTTT.

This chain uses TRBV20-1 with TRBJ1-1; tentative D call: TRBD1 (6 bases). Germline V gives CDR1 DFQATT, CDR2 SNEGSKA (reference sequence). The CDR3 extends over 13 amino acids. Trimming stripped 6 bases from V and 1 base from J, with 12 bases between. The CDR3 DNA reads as TGCAGTGCGGGCAAGACAGGGAACACTGAAGCTTTCTTT. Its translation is CSAGKTGNTEAFF.

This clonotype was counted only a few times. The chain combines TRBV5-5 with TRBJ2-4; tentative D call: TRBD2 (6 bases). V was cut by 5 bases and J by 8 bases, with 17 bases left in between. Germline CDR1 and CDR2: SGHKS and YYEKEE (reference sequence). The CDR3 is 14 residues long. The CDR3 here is CASSLRDQGHIQYF. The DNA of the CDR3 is TGTGCCAGCAGTTTGCGGGATCAAGGGCACATTCAGTACTTC.

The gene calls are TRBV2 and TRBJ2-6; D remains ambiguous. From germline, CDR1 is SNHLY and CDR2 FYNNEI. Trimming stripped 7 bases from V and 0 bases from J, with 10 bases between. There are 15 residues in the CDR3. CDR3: CASTQAHSGANVLTF. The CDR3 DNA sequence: TGTGCCAGCACGCAGGCACACTCTGGGGCCAACGTCCTGACTTTC.

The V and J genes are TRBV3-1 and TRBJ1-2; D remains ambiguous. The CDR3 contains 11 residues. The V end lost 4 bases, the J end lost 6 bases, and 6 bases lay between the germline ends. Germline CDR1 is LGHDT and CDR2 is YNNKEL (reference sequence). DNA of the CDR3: TGTGCCAGCAGCCTTAATCATGGCTACACCTTC. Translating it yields CASSLNHGYTF.

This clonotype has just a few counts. The CDR3 region is CASSLGRLAGSGEQFF. The CDR3 DNA reads as TGTGCCAGCAGCTTGGGAAGGCTAGCGGGTTCGGGTGAGCAGTTCTTC. The rearrangement joins TRBV5-6 to TRBJ2-1; 8 bases map to TRBD2. Germline values: CDR1 SGHDT, CDR2 YYEEEE. V was clipped by 0 bases and J by 9 bases; unmatched bases: 11. The CDR3 is made up of 16 amino acids.

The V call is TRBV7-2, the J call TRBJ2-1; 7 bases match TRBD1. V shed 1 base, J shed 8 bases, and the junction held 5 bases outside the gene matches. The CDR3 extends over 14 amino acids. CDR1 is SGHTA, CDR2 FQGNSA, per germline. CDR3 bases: TGTGCCAGCAGCTTAGAGAACAGGGGCCATGAGCAGTTCTTC. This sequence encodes CASSLENRGHEQFF.

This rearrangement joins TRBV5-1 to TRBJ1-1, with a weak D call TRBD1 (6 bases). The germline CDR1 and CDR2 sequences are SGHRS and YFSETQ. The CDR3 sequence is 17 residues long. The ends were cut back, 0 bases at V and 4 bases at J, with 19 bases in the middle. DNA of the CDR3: TGCGCCAGCAGCTTGGGACCCCCGGGGGGCGCGGGCACTGAAGCTTTCTTT. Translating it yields CASSLGPPGGAGTEAFF.

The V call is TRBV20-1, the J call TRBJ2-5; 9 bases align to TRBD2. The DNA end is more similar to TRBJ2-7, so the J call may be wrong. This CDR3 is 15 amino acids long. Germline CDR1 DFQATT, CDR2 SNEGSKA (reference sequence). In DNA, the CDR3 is TGCAGTGCAAACCCCGGGACTAGCCTCTCCTACGAGCAGTACTTC. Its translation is CSANPGTSLSYEQYF.

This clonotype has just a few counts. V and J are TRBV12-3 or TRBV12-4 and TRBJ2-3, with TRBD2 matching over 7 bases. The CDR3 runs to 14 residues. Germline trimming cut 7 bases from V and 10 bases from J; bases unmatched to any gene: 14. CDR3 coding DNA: TGTGCCAGCACCTCTCGGAGTAAGGCGGGGGCGCAGTATTTT. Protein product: CASTSRSKAGAQYF.

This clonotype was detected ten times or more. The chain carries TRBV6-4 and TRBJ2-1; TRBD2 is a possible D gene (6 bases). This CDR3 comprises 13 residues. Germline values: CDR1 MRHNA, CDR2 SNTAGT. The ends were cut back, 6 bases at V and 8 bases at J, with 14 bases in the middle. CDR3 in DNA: TGTGCCAGCAGCGCGGGACTTTACGATGAGCAGTTCTTC. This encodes CASSAGLYDEQFF.

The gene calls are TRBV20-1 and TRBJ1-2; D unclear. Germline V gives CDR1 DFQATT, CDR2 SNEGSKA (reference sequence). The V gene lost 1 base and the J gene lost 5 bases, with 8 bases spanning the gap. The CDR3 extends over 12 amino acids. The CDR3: CSARVVEYGYTF. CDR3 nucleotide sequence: TGCAGTGCTAGAGTCGTCGAGTATGGCTACACCTTC.

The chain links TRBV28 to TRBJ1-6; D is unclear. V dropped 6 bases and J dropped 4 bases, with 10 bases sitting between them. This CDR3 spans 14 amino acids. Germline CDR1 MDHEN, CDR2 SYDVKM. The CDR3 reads CASRPELYNSPLHF. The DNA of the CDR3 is TGTGCCAGCAGACCGGAACTTTATAATTCACCCCTCCACTTT.

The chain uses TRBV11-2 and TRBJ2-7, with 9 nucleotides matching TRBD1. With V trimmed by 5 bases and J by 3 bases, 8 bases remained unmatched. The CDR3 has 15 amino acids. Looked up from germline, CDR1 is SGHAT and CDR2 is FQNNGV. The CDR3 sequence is CASSLPGQGLYEQYF. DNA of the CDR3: TGTGCCAGCAGCCTACCGGGACAGGGCCTCTACGAGCAGTACTTC.

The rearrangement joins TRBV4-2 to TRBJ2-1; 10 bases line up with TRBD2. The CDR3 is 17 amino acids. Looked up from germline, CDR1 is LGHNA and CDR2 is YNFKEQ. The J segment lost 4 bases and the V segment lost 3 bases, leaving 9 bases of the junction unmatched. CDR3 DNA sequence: TGTGCCAGCAGCCATGGATCACTAGCGGGACTATACAATGAGCAGTTCTTC. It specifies CASSHGSLAGLYNEQFF.

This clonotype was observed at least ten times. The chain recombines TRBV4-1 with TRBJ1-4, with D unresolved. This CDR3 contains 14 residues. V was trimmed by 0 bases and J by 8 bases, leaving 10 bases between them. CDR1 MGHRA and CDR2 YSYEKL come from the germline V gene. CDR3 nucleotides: TGCGCCAGCAGCCAAGACAGCGGAAGGGAAAAACTGTTTTTT. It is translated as CASSQDSGREKLFF.

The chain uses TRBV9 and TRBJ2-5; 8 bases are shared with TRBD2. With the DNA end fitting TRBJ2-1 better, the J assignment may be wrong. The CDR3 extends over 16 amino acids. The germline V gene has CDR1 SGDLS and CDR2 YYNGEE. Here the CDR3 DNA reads TGTGCCAGCAGCGTCTCCTTCTACGGGAGGGATCATGAGCAGTTCTTC. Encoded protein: CASSVSFYGRDHEQFF.

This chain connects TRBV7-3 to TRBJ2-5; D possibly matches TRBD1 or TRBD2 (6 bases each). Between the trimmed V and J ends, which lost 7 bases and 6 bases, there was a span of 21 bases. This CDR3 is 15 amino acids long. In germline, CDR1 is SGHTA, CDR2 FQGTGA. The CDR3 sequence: CASNSNGGPYKTQYF. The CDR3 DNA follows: TGTGCCAGCAACTCAAATGGGGGGCCCTACAAGACCCAGTACTTC.

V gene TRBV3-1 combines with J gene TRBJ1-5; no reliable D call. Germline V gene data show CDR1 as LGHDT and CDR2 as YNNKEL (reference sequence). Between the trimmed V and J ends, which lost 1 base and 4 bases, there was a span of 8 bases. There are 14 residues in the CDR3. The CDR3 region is CASSQAIRNQPQHF. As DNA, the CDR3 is TGTGCCAGCAGCCAAGCTATAAGGAATCAGCCCCAGCATTTT. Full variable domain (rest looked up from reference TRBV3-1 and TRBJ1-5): DTAVSQTPKYLVTQMGNDKSIKCEQNLGHDTMYWYKQDSKKFLKIMFSYNNKELIINETVPNRFSPKSPDKAHLNLHINSLELGDSAVYFCASSQAIRNQPQHFGDGTRLSIL.

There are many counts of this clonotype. The CDR3 sequence is CSVARSEKLFF. CDR3 sequence (DNA): TGCAGCGTTGCAAGGTCCGAAAAACTGTTTTTT. The chain has TRBV29-1 and TRBJ1-4; unclear D gene. With 4 bases removed from V and 8 bases from J, the gap between germline ends came to 8 bases. The CDR3 loop spans 11 amino acids. Germline V CDR1 and CDR2: SQVTM, ANQGSEA.

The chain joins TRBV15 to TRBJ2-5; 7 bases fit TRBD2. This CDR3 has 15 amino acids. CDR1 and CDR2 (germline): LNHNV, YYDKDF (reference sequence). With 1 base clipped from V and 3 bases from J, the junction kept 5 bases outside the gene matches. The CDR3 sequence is CATSRVGLAEETQYF. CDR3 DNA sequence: TGTGCCACCAGCAGAGTAGGGCTAGCGGAAGAGACCCAGTACTTC.

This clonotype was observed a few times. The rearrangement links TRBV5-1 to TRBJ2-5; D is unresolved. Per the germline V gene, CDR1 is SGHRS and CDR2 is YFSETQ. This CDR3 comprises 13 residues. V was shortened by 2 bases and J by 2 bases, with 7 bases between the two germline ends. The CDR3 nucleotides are TGCGCCAGCAGCTTCAACGCTCAAGAGACCCAGTACTTC. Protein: CASSFNAQETQYF.

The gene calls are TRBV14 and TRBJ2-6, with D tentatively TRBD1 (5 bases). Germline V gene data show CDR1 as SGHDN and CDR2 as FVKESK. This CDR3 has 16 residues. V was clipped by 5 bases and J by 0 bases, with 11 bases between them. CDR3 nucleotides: TGTGCCAGCAGCAAGGGGCTCACCTCTGGGGCCAACGTCCTGACTTTC. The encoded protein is CASSKGLTSGANVLTF.

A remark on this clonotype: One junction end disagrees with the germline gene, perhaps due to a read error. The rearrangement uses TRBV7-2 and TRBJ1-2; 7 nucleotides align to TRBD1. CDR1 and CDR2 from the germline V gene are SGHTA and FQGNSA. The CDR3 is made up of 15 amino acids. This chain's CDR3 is CAGSRQGYRNYGYTF. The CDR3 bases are TGTGCCGGCAGCCGACAGGGCTACCGTAACTATGGCTACACCTTC.

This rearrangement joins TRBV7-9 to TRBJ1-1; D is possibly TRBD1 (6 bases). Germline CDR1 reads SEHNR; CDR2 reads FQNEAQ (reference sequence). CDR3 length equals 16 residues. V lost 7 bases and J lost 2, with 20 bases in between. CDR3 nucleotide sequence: TGTGCCAGCACCTCACCCGGGGGGCAGGCAAACACTGAAGCTTTCTTT. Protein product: CASTSPGGQANTEAFF.

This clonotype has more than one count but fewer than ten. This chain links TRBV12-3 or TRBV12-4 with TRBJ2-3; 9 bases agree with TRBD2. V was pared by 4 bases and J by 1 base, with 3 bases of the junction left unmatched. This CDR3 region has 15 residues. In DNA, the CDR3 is TGTGCCAGCAGTTCAGCGGGGGGTCGCACAGATACGCAGTATTTT. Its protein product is CASSSAGGRTDTQYF.